The subject of this entry is one T cell receptor beta chain. What it recognizes is unknown. These data originate in a study of blood T cells in healthy people across ages. Overall study findings and caveats: Diversity estimates from one million T cells were considered underestimates. Long-lived and aged donors differed, with more naive CD4+ cells and higher diversity in the long-lived.

PCR was performed a second time for roughly 7 to 12 cycles using a sample-barcoded 5' primer and a J-beta primer mix. Each CDR3 protein gets one entry after TCRdb re-called the 5' RACE reads with MiXCR. Here the sample spans about 670,000 distinct CDR3 sequences, about 50% being singletons. The CDR3 totals 15 residues. The V and J ends lost 10 bases and 4 bases, in that order; junction bases with no gene match: 8. Per sample, extraction of total RNA gave at least 6 micrograms in every case. The TCR originated in a woman aged 80 or over in good health. This chain uses TRBV12-3 or TRBV12-4 with TRBJ2-1, with 12 nucleotides matching TRBD2. Sequenced input: blood. The CDR3 coding sequence is TGTGCCAACAGCCTAGGGACTAGCGGGTACAATGAGCAGTTCTTC. Translated, it gives CANSLGTSGYNEQFF.